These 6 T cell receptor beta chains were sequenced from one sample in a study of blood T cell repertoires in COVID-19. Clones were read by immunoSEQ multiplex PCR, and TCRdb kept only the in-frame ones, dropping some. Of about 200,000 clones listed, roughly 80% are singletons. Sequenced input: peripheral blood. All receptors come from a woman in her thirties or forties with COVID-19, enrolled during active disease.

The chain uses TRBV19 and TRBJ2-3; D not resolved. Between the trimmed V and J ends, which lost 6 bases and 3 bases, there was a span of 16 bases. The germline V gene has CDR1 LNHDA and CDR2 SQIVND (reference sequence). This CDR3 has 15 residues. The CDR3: CASSPLQFWTDTQYF. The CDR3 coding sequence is TGTGCCAGTAGCCCCCTACAGTTCTGGACAGATACGCAGTATTTT.

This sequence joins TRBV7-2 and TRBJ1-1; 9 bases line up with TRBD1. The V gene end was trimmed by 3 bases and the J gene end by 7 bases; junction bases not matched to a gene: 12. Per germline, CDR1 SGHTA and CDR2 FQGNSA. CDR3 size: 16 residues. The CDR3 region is CASSFYGTGRIREAFF. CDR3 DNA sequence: TGTGCCAGCAGCTTCTACGGGACAGGGCGAATCCGTGAAGCTTTCTTT. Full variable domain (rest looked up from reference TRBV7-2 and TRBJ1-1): GAGVSQSPSNKVTEKGKDVELRCDPISGHTALYWYRQSLGQGLEFLIYFQGNSAPDKSGLPSDRFSAERTGGSVSTLTIQRTQQEDSAVYLCASSFYGTGRIREAFFGQGTRLTVV.

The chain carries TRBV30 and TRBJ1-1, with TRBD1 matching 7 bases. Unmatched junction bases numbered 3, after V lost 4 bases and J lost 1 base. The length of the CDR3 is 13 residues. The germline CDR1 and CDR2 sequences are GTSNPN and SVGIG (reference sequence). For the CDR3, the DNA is TGTGCCTGGATTTGGACAGGGAACACTGAAGCTTTCTTT. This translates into CAWIWTGNTEAFF. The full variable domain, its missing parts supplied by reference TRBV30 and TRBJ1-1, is SQTIHQWPATLVQPVGSPLSLECTVEGTSNPNLYWYRQAAGRGLQLLFYSVGIGQISSEVPQNLSASRPQDRQFILSSKKLLLSDSGFYLCAWIWTGNTEAFFGQGTRLTVV.

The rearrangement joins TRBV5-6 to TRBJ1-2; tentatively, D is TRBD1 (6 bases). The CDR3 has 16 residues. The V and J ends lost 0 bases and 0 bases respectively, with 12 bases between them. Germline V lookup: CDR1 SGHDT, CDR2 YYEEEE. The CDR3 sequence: CASSLGSGHSNYGYTF. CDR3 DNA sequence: TGTGCCAGCAGCTTGGGATCGGGACATTCTAACTATGGCTACACCTTC.

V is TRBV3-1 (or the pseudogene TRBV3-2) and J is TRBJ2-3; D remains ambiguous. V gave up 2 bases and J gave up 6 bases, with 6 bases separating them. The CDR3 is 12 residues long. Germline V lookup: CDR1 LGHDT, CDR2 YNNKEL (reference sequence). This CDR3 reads CASSQQADTQYF. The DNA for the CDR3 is TGTGCCAGCAGCCAACAAGCGGATACGCAGTATTTT.

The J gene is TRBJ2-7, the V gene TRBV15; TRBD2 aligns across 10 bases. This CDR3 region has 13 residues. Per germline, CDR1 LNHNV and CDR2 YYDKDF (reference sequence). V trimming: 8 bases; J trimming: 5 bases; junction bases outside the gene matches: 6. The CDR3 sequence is CATSSGSLDEQYF. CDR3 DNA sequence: TGTGCCACCTCTAGCGGGAGTCTCGACGAGCAGTACTTC.